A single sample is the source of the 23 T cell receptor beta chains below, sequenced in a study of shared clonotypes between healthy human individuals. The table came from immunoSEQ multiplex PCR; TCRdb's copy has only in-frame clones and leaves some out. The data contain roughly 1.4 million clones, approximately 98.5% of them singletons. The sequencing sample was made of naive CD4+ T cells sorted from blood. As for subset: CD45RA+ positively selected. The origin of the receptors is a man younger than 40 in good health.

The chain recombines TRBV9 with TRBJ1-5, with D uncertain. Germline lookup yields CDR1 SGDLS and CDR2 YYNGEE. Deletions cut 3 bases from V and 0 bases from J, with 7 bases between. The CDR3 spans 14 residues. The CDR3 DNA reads TGTGCCAGCAGCGCAGACTATAGCAATCAGCCCCAGCATTTT. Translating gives CASSADYSNQPQHF.

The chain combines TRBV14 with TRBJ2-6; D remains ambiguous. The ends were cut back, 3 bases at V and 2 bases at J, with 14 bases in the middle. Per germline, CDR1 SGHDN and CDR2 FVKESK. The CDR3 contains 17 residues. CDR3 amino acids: CASSHLTVSAGANVLTF. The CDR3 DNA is TGTGCCAGCAGCCACCTCACGGTCTCCGCTGGGGCCAACGTCCTGACTTTC.

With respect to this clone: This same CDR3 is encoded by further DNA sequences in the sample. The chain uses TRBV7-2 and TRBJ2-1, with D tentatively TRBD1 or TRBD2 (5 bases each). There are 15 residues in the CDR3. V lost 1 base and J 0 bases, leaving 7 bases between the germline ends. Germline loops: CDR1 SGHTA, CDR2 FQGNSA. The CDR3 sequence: CASSLVGGSYNEQFF. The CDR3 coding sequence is TGTGCCAGCAGCTTAGTTGGGGGCTCCTACAATGAGCAGTTCTTC.

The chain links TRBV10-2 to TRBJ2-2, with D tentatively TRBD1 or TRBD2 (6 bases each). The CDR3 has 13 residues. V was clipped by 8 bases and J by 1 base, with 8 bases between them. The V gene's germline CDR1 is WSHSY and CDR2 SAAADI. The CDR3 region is CASAGQNTGELFF. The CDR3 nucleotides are TGCGCCAGCGCGGGACAGAACACCGGGGAGCTGTTTTTT.

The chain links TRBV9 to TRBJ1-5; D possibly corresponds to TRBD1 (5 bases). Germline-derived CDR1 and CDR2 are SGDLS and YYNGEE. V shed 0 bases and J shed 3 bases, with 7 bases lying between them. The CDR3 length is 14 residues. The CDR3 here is CASSVEGFNQPQHF. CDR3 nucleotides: TGTGCCAGCAGCGTAGAGGGGTTCAATCAGCCCCAGCATTTT. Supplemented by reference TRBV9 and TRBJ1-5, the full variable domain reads DSGVTQTPKHLITATGQRVTLRCSPRSGDLSVYWYQQSLDQGLQFLIQYYNGEERAKGNILERFSAQQFPDLHSELNLSSLELGDSALYFCASSVEGFNQPQHFGDGTRLSIL.

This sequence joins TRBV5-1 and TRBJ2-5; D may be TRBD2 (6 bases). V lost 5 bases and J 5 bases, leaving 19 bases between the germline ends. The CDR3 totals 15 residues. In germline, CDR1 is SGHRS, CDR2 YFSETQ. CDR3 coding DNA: TGCGCCAGCAGACAAACCCCCGGGACTTGGGAGACCCAGTACTTC. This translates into CASRQTPGTWETQYF. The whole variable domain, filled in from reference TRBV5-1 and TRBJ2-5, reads KAGVTQTPRYLIKTRGQQVTLSCSPISGHRSVSWYQQTPGQGLQFLFEYFSETQRNKGNFPGRFSGRQFSNSRSEMNVSTLELGDSALYLCASRQTPGTWETQYFGPGTRLLVL.

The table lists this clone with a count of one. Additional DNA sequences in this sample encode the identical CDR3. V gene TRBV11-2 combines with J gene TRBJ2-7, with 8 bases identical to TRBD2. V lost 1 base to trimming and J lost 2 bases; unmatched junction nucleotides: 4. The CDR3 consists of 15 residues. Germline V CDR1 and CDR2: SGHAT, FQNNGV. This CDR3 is CASSLVRGRTYEQYF. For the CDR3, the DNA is TGTGCCAGCAGCTTAGTCCGCGGGAGGACCTACGAGCAGTACTTC.

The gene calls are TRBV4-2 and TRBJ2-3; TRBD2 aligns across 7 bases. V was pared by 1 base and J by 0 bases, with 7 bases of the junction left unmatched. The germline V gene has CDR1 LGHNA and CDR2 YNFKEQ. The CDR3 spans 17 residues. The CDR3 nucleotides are TGTGCCAGCAGCCAAGGCCCCGGGCGGGGGAGCACAGATACGCAGTATTTT. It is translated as CASSQGPGRGSTDTQYF.

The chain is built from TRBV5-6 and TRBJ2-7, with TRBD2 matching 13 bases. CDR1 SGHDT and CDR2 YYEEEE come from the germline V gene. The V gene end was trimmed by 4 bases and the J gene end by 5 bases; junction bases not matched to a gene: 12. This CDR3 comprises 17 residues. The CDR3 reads CASSQWTSGGDLDEQYF. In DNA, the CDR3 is TGTGCCAGCAGCCAGTGGACTAGCGGGGGAGACCTGGACGAGCAGTACTTC.

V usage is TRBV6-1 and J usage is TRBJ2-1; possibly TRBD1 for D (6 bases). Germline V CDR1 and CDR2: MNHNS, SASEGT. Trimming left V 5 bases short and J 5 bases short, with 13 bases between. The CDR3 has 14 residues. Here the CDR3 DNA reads TGTGCCAGCAGTCCTTCTGGGGGCGACAATGAGCAGTTCTTC. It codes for CASSPSGGDNEQFF.

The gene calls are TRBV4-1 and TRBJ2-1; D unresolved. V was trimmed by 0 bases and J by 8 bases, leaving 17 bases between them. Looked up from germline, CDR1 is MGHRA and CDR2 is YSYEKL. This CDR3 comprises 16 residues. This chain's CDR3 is CASSQEASLNAYEQFF. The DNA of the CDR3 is TGCGCCAGCAGCCAAGAAGCGAGTTTGAATGCATATGAGCAGTTCTTC.

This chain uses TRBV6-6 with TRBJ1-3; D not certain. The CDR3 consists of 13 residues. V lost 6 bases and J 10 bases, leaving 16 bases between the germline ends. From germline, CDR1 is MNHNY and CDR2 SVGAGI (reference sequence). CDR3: CASRFQEETTIYF. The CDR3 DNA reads TGTGCCAGCAGATTTCAGGAGGAAACAACCATATATTTT.

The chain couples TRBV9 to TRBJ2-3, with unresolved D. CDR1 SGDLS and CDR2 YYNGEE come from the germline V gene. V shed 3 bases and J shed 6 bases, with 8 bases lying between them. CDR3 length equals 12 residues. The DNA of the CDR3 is TGTGCCAGCAGCGGGAGTGGGGATACGCAGTATTTT. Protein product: CASSGSGDTQYF.

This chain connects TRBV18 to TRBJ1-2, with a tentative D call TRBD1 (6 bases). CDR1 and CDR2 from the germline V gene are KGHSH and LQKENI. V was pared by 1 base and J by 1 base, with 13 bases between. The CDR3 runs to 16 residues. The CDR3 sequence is CASSPRNRDNNYGYTF. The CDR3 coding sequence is TGTGCCAGCTCACCACGGAATCGGGACAATAACTATGGCTACACCTTC.

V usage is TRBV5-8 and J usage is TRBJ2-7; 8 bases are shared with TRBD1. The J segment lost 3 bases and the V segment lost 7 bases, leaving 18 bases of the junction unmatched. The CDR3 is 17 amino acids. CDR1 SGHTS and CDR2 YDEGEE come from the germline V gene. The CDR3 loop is CASADYKRTGRYYEQYF. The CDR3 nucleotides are TGTGCCAGCGCCGACTATAAACGGACAGGGCGGTACTACGAGCAGTACTTC.

The CDR3, as DNA: TGTGCCAGCAGCCGGTATCCAGATAGCAATCAGCCCCAGCATTTT. As protein: CASSRYPDSNQPQHF. The chain is built from TRBV5-5 and TRBJ1-5; D uncertain. CDR1 is SGHKS, CDR2 YYEKEE, per germline (reference sequence). Trimming left V 4 bases short and J 0 bases short, with 11 bases between. The CDR3 consists of 15 residues.

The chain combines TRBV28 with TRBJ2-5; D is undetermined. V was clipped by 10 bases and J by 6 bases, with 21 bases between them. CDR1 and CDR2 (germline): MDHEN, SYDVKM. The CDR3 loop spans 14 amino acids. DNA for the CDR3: TGTGCCACCTGGGGTTTGTGGGCCCCCAAGACCCAGTACTTC. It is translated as CATWGLWAPKTQYF.

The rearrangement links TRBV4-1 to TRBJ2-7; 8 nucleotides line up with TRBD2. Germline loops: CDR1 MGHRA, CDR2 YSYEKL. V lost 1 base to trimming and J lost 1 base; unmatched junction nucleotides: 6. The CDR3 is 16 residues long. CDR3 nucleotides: TGCGCCAGCAGCCAAGCGAGAGCGGGAGCATCCTACGAGCAGTACTTC. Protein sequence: CASSQARAGASYEQYF.

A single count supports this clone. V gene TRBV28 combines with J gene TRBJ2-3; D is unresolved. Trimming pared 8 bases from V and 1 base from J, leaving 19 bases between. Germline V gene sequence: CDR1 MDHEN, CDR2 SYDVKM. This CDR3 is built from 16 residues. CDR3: CASQNVVSLGTDTQYF. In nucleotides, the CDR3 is TGTGCCAGCCAGAATGTAGTGAGTCTCGGCACAGATACGCAGTATTTT.

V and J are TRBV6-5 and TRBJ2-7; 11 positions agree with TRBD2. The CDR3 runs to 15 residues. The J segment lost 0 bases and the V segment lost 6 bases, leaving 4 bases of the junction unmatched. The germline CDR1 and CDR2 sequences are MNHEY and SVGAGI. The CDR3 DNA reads TGTGCCAGCAGGCAGGGACTAGCGGACTCCTACGAGCAGTACTTC. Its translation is CASRQGLADSYEQYF.

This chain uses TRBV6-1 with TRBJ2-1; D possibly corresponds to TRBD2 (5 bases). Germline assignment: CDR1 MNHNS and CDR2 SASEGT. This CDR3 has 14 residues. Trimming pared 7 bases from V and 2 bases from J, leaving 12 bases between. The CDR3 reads CASIRGPTYNEQFF. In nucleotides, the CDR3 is TGTGCCAGCATCCGCGGGCCAACCTACAATGAGCAGTTCTTC.

CDR3 in amino acids: CSVESGKGYGYTF. As DNA, the CDR3 is TGCAGCGTTGAATCCGGAAAGGGCTATGGCTACACCTTC. The chain links TRBV29-1 to TRBJ1-2; D is unclear. This CDR3 region has 13 residues. V was shortened by 2 bases and J by 4 bases, with 11 bases between the two germline ends. The germline CDR1 and CDR2 sequences are SQVTM and ANQGSEA. Full variable domain (rest looked up from reference TRBV29-1 and TRBJ1-2): SAVISQKPSRDICQRGTSLTIQCQVDSQVTMMFWYRQQPGQSLTLIATANQGSEATYESGFVIDKFPISRPNLTFSTLTVSNMSPEDSSIYLCSVESGKGYGYTFGSGTRLTVV.

CDR3 in amino acids: CASSPIGDSLGANVLTF. The CDR3 DNA reads TGTGCCAGCTCACCAATCGGGGACTCCCTAGGGGCCAACGTCCTGACTTTC. The V and J genes are TRBV18 and TRBJ2-6, with TRBD2 as a possible D gene (6 bases). The germline V gene has CDR1 KGHSH and CDR2 LQKENI. The CDR3 covers 17 residues. V was cut by 2 bases and J by 4 bases, with 15 bases left in between.